This entry concerns a single TCR beta chain. Sequencing used immunoSEQ multiplex PCR; TCRdb keeps in-frame clones, though not all of them. The sample has 150,000 to 200,000 clones; 80% are singletons. These data originate in a study of blood T cell repertoires in COVID-19. Trimming cost V 0 bases and J 5 bases; bases outside gene matches: 7. The CDR3 runs to 16 residues. The germline V gene encodes CDR1 SGHTS and CDR2 YDEGEE. This chain connects TRBV5-8 to TRBJ2-5; 10 bases map to TRBD1. This clonotype originated in a man aged 55 to 70 who had been exposed to COVID-19. Sequenced input: PBMCs or T cells enriched from blood (not recorded which). As DNA, the CDR3 is TGTGCCAGCAGCTTGGCCGGGACAGGGGTCGGGGAGACCCAGTACTTC. Protein sequence: CASSLAGTGVGETQYF.